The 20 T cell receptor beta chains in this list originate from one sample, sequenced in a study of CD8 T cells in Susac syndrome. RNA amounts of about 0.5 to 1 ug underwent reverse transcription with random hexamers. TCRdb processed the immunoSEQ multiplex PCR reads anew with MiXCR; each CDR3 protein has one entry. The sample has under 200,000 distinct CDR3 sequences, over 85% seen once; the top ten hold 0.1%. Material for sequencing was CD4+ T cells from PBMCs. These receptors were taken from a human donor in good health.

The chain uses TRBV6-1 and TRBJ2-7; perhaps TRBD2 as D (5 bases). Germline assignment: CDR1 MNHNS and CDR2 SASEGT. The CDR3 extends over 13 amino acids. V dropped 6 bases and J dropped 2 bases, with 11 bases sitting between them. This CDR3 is CASRERHTYEQYV. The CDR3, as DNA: TGTGCCAGCAGGGAGCGGCACACCTACGAGCAGTACGTC.

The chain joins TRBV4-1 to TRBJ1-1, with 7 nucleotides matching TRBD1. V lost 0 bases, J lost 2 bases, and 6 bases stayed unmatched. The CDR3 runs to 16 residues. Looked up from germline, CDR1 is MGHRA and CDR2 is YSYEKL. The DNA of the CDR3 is TGCGCCAGCAGCCAAGAGCCCACAGGGGCAAACACTGAAGCTTTCTTT. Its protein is CASSQEPTGANTEAFF.

The CDR3 DNA is TGTGCCTGGAGGGAGGAGTTCTATAATTCACCCCTCCACTTT. Its protein product is CAWREEFYNSPLHF. The rearrangement joins TRBV30 to TRBJ1-6; D not certain. Trimming took off 3 bases at V and 3 bases at J, with 9 bases between the two ends. The CDR3 runs 14 residues. CDR1 is GTSNPN and CDR2 is SVGIG in the germline V gene (reference sequence).

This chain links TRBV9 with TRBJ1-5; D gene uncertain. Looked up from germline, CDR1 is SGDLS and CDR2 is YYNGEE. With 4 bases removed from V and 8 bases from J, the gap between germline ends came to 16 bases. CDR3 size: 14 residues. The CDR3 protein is CASSIGTGREPQHF. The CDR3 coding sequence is TGTGCCAGCAGCATAGGAACCGGCCGGGAGCCCCAGCATTTT.

The CDR3 coding sequence is TGTGCCAGCAGCTTGCTCGGGGGCAAAGAGACCCAGTACTTC. It yields the protein CASSLLGGKETQYF. The rearrangement links TRBV6-6 to TRBJ2-5, with D perhaps matching TRBD1 or TRBD2 (6 bases each). Germline V gene data show CDR1 as MNHNY and CDR2 as SVGAGI (reference sequence). V was cut by 6 bases and J by 3 bases, with 14 bases left in between. The CDR3 length is 14 residues.

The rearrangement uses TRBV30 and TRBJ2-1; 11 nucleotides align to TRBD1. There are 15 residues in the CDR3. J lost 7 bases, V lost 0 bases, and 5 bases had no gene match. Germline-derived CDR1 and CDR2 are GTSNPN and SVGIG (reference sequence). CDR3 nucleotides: TGTGCCTGGAGTGTAGGTGGGACAGGGGGTAATGAGCAGTTCTTC. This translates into CAWSVGGTGGNEQFF.

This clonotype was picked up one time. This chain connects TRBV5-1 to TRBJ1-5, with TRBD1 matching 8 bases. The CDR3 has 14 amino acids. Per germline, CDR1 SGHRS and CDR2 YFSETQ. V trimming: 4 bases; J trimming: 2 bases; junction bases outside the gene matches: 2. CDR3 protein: CASSQGAGNQPQHF. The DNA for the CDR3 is TGCGCCAGCAGCCAGGGGGCAGGCAATCAGCCCCAGCATTTT.

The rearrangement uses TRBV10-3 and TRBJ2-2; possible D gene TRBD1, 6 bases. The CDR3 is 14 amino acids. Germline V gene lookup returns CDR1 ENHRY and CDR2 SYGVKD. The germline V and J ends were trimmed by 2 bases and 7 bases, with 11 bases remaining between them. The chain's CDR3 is CAISEDRSGGELFF. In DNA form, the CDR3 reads TGTGCCATCAGTGAGGACAGGAGCGGCGGGGAGCTGTTTTTT.

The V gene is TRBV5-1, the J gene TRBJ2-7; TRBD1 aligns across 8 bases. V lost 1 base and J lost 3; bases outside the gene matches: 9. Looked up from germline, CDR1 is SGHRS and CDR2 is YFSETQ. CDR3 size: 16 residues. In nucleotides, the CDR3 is TGCGCCAGCAGCTTGCCGGACAGGGCACACAACTACGAGCAGTACTTC. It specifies CASSLPDRAHNYEQYF.

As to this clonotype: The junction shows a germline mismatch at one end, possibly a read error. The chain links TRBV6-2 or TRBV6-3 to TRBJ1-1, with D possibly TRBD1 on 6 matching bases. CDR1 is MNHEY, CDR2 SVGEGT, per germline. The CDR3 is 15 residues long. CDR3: CASSSNHGQNTEVFF. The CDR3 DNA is TGTGCCAGCAGTTCAAACCATGGACAGAACACTGAAGTTTTCTTT.

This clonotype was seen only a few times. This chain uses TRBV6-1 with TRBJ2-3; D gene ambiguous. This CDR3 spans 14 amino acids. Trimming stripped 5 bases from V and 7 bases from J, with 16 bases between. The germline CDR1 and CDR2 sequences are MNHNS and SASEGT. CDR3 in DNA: TGTGCCAGCAGTAACAGCGTGGCCTCAAATACGCAGTATTTT. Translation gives CASSNSVASNTQYF.

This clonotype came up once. The CDR3 spells CASSLSVAGPRNEQFF. CDR3 DNA: TGTGCCAGCAGTTTATCGGTAGCGGGTCCGCGGAATGAGCAGTTCTTC. The J gene is TRBJ2-1, the V gene TRBV27, with 7 positions matching TRBD2. The trim removed 0 bases at V and 7 bases at J, leaving 9 bases unmatched. There are 16 residues in the CDR3. Germline V gene data show CDR1 as MNHEY and CDR2 as SMNVEV (reference sequence).

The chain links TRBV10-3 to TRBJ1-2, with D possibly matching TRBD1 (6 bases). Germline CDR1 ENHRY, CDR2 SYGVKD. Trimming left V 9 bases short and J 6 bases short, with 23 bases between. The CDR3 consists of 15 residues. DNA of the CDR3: TGTGCCATTAAGGACAGCCGGGAAGGAAGGGATGGCTACACCTTC. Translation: CAIKDSREGRDGYTF.

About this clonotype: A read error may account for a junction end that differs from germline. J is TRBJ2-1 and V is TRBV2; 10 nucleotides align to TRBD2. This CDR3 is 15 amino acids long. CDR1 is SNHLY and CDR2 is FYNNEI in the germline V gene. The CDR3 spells CASSEALLLAGARIF. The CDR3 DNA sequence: TGTGCCAGCAGTGAAGCGCTTCTGCTAGCGGGGGCAAGGATCTTC.

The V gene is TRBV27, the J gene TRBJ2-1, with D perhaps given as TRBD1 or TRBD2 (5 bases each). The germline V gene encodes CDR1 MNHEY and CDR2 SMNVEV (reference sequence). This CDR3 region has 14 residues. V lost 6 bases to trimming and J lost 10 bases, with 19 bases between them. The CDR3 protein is CASSGYPEGNEQFF. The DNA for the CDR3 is TGTGCCAGCAGCGGTTACCCTGAGGGGAACGAGCAGTTCTTC.

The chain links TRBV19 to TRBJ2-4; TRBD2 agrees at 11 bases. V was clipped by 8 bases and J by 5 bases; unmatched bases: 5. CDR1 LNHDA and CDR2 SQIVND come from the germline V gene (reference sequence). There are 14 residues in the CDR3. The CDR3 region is CASLSGGEQNIQYF. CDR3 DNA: TGTGCCAGTCTTAGCGGGGGGGAACAAAACATTCAGTACTTC.

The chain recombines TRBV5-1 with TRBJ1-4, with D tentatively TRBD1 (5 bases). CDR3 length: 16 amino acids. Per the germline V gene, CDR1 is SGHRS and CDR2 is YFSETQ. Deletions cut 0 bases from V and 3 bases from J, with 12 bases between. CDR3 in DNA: TGCGCCAGCAGCTTGGACGCAGGAGGGGCTAATGAAAAACTGTTTTTT. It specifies CASSLDAGGANEKLFF.

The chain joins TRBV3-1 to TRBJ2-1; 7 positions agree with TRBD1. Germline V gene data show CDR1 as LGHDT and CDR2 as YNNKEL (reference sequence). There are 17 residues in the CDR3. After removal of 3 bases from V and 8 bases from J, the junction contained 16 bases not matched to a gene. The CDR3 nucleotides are TGTGCCAGCAGCCAGCCGACAGGGAACGCCCTCAGCGATGAGCAGTTCTTC. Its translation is CASSQPTGNALSDEQFF.

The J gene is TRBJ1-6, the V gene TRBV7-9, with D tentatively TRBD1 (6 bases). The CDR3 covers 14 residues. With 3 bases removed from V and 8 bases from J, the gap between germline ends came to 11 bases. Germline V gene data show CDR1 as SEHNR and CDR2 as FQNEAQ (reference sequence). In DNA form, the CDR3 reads TGTGCCAGCAGCTTGGGGGACACCCATTCACCCCTCCACTTT. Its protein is CASSLGDTHSPLHF.

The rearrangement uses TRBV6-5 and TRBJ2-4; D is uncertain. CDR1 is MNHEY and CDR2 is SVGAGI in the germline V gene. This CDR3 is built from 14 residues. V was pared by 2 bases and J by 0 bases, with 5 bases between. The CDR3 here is CASSYDGAKNIQYF. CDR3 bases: TGTGCCAGCAGTTACGATGGAGCCAAAAACATTCAGTACTTC.